This T cell receptor (beta chain) was obtained from a study of shared clonotypes between healthy human individuals. Study background: The study drew on two women and three men aged 18 to 49 as donors. The plates for each donor numbered three CD4 naive, three CD4 memory, two CD8 naive and one CD8 memory.

Findings of the study overall: Clonotypes which were not shared had lower generation probabilities than clonotypes that all four donors shared. Clonotype sharing across several donors was observed for roughly 5% of naive CD4 clonotypes.

Naive CD8 cells, CD45RO-negative and positively selected for CCR7, excluded terminally differentiated effector memory CD45RA+ cells. This clone was observed a handful of times. Its antigen is unidentified. Assay: immunoSEQ multiplex PCR; the TCRdb copy retains only in-frame clones and omits some. The sample has about 2.1 million clones, 85% to 95% seen once. The source is a man aged 18 to 30 in good health. Some clones in this sample may be carry-over from other donors' samples. Sequenced sample: naive CD8+ T cells from PBMCs.

CDR3 loop: CAWTQQTSGTGELFF. As DNA, the CDR3 is TGTGCCTGGACTCAACAGACTAGCGGCACCGGGGAGCTGTTTTTT. The chain employs TRBV30 and TRBJ2-2; 9 nucleotides match TRBD2. Germline V gene sequence: CDR1 GTSNPN, CDR2 SVGIG (reference sequence). V shed 4 bases and J 4 bases; nucleotides not matched to a gene: 7. The CDR3 extends over 15 amino acids.